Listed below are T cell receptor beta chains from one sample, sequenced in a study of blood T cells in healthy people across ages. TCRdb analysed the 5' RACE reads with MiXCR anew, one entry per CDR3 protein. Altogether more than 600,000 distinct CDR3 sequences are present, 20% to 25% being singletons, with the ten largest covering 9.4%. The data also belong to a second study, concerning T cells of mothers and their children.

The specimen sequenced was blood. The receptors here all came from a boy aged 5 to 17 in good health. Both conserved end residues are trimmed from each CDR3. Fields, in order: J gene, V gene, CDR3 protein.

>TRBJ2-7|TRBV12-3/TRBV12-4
ASSLQGPNYEQY
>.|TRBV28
ASTTYSTGPDEQF
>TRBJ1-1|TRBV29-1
SVGPRLKKDTEAF
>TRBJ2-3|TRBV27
ASSLGRVSDTQY
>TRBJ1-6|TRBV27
ASDYSGVICFPLH
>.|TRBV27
ASSTDTGYNEQF
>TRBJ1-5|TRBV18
ASSPGTGVSNQPQH
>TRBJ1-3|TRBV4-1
ASSQVGGDTIY
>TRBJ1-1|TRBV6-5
ASSFRDKNTEAF
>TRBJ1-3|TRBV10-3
AIEDRSGNTIY
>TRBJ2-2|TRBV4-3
ASSLSGGASGELF
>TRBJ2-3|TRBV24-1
ATSESGGRTDTQY
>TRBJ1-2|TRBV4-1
ASSQVEGGAYGYT
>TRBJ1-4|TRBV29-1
SASGGASNEKLF
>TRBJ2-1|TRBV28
ASSLEGPTSYNEQF
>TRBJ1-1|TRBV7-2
ASSRTGSSEAF
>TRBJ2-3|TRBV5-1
ASSLIWLTDTQY
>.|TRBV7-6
ASTKLQTTSGRDIQETQY
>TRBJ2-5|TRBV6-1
ASSERSRDRRETQY
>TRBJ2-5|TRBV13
ASRPVPQAQETQY
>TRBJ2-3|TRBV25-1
ASSHGGVRGDTQY
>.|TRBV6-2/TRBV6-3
ASSYPAEDNEQF
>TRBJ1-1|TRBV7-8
ASSLAGWVNTEAF
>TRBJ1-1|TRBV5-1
ASSFRGQEGAEAF